The TCR beta chain described here comes from a study of Graves' ophthalmopathy and Graves' hyperthyroidism. Findings and limits, study-wide: Ophthalmopathy progression prediction by the model yielded a sensitivity of about 68% and a specificity of 72.22%. A majority of expanded thyroid clonotypes exceeding 0.001 frequency were likewise present in blood.

The trim removed 5 bases at V and 8 bases at J, leaving 2 bases unmatched. The CDR3 consists of 11 residues. RNA transcripts were the template, and TCR beta CDR3 regions were amplified from them. First-round RT-PCR relied on HTBI primers, and a second-round multiplex PCR came next. TCRdb re-called the multiplex PCR reads with MiXCR, one entry per CDR3 protein. This table has about 220,000 distinct CDR3 sequences, roughly 21% appearing once. This clonotype was observed at least ten times. The antigen is undetermined. The rearrangement joins TRBV12-3 or TRBV12-4 to TRBJ1-2, with 7 bases identical to TRBD1. Specimen: peripheral blood. The source of this sequence is a woman aged 45-65 years with Graves' ophthalmopathy. The CDR3 DNA follows: TGTGCCAGCAGTACAGGGGCCGGCTACACCTTC. This encodes CASSTGAGYTF.